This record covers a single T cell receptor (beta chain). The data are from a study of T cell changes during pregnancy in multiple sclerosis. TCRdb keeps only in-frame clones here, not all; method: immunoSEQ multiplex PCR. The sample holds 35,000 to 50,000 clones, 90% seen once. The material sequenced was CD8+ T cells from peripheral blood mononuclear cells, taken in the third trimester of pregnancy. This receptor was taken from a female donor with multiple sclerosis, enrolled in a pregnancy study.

CDR3 amino acids: CASSLEGNYGYTF. CDR3 nucleotides: TGTGCCAGCAGTTTGGAGGGGAACTATGGCTACACCTTC. This chain connects TRBV27 to TRBJ1-2; D may be TRBD1 (5 bases). The CDR3 length is 13 residues. Germline V lookup: CDR1 MNHEY, CDR2 SMNVEV (reference sequence). With 3 bases removed from V and 2 bases from J, the gap between germline ends came to 7 bases.